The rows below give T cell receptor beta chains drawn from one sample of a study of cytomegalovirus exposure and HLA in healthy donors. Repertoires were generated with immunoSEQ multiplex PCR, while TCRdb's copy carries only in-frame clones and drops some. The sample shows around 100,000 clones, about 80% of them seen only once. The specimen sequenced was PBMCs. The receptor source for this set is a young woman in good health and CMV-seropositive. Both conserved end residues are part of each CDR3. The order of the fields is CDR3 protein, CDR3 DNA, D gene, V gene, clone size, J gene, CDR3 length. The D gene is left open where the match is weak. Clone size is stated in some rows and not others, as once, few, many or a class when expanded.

CASSLSIGVAEFGQYF,TGTGCCAGCAGTTTAAGTATCGGGGTGGCGGAATTCGGGCAGTACTTC,.,TRBV27,.,TRBJ2-7,16
CASSLGQGLDTF,TGTGCCAGCAGCCTGGGACAGGGTCTTGATACCTTC,TRBD1,TRBV7-9,.,TRBJ1-2,12
CASSFLLVVSRGARTEAFF,TGTGCCAGCAGCTTCCTCCTGGTAGTATCTCGGGGGGCTCGCACTGAAGCTTTCTTT,.,TRBV7-9,.,TRBJ1-1,19
CASTTWDRDVSEQYF,TGTGCCAGCACCACATGGGACAGGGACGTTTCCGAGCAGTACTTC,TRBD1,TRBV7-9,few,TRBJ2-7,15
CASSQGLNTEAFF,TGTGCCAGCAGCCAGGGCCTGAACACTGAAGCTTTCTTT,.,TRBV13,.,TRBJ1-1,13
CASSRGVGGNTIYF,TGTGCCAGCAGCAGGGGCGTGGGTGGAAACACCATATATTTT,.,TRBV6-5,once,TRBJ1-3,14
CASSVLAGGPRTQYF,TGTGCCAGCAGCGTGTTAGCGGGGGGGCCACGTACGCAGTATTTT,TRBD2,TRBV9,.,TRBJ2-3,15
CASSITGDTEAFF,TGTGCCAGTAGTATTACAGGGGACACTGAAGCTTTCTTT,TRBD1,TRBV19,.,TRBJ1-1,13
CASSRSSGSLADTQYF,TGTGCCAGCTCACGGAGTAGCGGGAGTTTAGCAGATACGCAGTATTTT,TRBD2,TRBV18,.,TRBJ2-3,16
CASSAGGGYEQYF,TGTGCCAGCAGTGCTGGGGGCGGCTACGAGCAGTACTTC,.,TRBV25-1,.,TRBJ2-7,13
CASSLVARGGANVLTF,TGTGCCAGCAGCTTAGTGGCTCGGGGAGGGGCCAACGTCCTGACTTTC,.,TRBV7-9,.,TRBJ2-6,16
CASSRVRAGGYNQPQHF,TGTGCCAGTAGTAGGGTAAGGGCAGGGGGATACAATCAGCCCCAGCATTTT,TRBD1,TRBV19,.,TRBJ1-5,17
CASSELQTRGYTF,TGTGCCAGCAGTGAACTACAGACCAGAGGCTACACCTTC,.,TRBV6-1,.,TRBJ1-2,13
CASSLDSGTDTQYF,TGTGCCAGCAGCTTGGATAGCGGCACAGATACGCAGTATTTT,.,TRBV5-4,.,TRBJ2-3,14
CASSLGDRLSTGELFF,TGTGCCAGCAGCTTAGGGGACAGGCTAAGCACCGGGGAGCTGTTTTTT,TRBD1,TRBV11-3,.,TRBJ2-2,16
CASSPRAPGGYGYTF,TGTGCCAGCAGCCCCAGGGCCCCCGGTGGGTATGGCTACACCTTC,.,TRBV5-6,.,TRBJ1-2,15
CASSPKQSPLYEQYF,TGTGCCAGCAGCCCCAAGCAAAGTCCGCTCTACGAGCAGTACTTC,.,TRBV14,.,TRBJ2-7,15
CASSPIGGEGEQYF,TGTGCCAGCTCACCTATAGGGGGAGAGGGCGAGCAGTACTTC,.,TRBV18,.,TRBJ2-7,14
CASTHPGVGELFF,TGTGCCAGCACCCATCCCGGGGTCGGGGAGCTGTTTTTT,.,TRBV7-9,.,TRBJ2-2,13
CASSLPQLAVTDTQYF,TGCGCCAGCAGCCTTCCTCAACTAGCGGTTACAGATACGCAGTATTTT,TRBD2,TRBV5-1,.,TRBJ2-3,16
CASSQDRSSGNYEQYF,TGTGCCAGCAGCCAAGATAGATCTAGCGGGAATTACGAGCAGTACTTC,TRBD2,TRBV4-2,.,TRBJ2-7,16
CASSKAHNTGQRSSYEQYF,TGTGCCAGTAGTAAAGCGCACAATACGGGACAGCGAAGCTCCTACGAGCAGTACTTC,TRBD1,TRBV19,.,TRBJ2-7,19
CASSLPVTSGVADTQYF,TGCGCCAGCAGTCTTCCCGTAACTAGCGGGGTAGCAGATACGCAGTATTTT,TRBD2,TRBV5-1,.,TRBJ2-3,17
CASSLQLAGGQAGELFF,TGTGCCAGCAGCTTACAACTAGCGGGAGGGCAGGCCGGGGAGCTGTTTTTT,TRBD2,TRBV13,.,TRBJ2-2,17
CASSGSASGTYEQYF,TGTGCCAGCAGTGGGTCGGCCAGCGGAACCTACGAGCAGTACTTC,.,TRBV6-5,.,TRBJ2-7,15
CAWSVNEGQPQHF,TGTGCCTGGAGTGTTAATGAGGGTCAGCCCCAGCATTTT,.,TRBV30,.,TRBJ1-5,13
CASSSNAGRRNEQYF,TGTGCCAGCAGTTCAAACGCAGGGAGGCGAAACGAGCAGTACTTC,.,TRBV5-6,.,TRBJ2-7,15
CASSLYATEPYEQYF,TGTGCCAGCAGCTTGTATGCAACAGAGCCCTACGAGCAGTACTTC,.,TRBV5-6,.,TRBJ2-7,15
CASSYGQGISEKLFF,TGTGCCAGCAGTTATGGACAGGGGATAAGTGAAAAACTGTTTTTT,TRBD1,TRBV6-5,.,TRBJ1-4,15
CASSQGANTEAFF,TGTGCCAGCAGCCAGGGGGCGAACACTGAAGCTTTCTTT,TRBD1,TRBV11-2,.,TRBJ1-1,13
CASSVGSAGVTDTQYF,TGTGCCAGCAGCGTAGGCTCAGCGGGAGTCACAGATACGCAGTATTTT,TRBD2,TRBV9,.,TRBJ2-3,16
CAWSPLAGVETQYF,TGTGCCTGGAGCCCACTAGCGGGGGTGGAGACCCAGTACTTC,TRBD2,TRBV30,once,TRBJ2-5,14
CASSEGPRASSPLHF,TGTGCCAGCAGTGAAGGACCCAGGGCTAGTTCACCCCTCCACTTT,.,TRBV6-1,once,TRBJ1-6,15
CASSQDRRLRDRVYYGYTF,TGCGCCAGCAGCCAAGATAGACGCTTAAGGGACAGGGTTTACTATGGCTACACCTTC,TRBD1,TRBV4-1,.,TRBJ1-2,19
CASSMFRGTGQFNTEAFF,TGTGCCAGTAGTATGTTTAGGGGGACGGGACAGTTTAACACTGAAGCTTTCTTT,TRBD1,TRBV19,.,TRBJ1-1,18
CASGDRPDNEKLFF,TGTGCTAGTGGTGACAGACCCGATAATGAAAAACTGTTTTTT,.,TRBV12-5,.,TRBJ1-4,14